Listed here are 14 T cell receptor beta chains from one sample, sequenced in a study of T cells expressing NK-cell markers. Reprocessing the 5' RACE reads, TCRdb reports a single entry for every CDR3 protein and omits DNA. The sample holds roughly 170,000 distinct CDR3 sequences. Material: blood T cells: a sorted CD56 or NKG2C T cell subset, CD4+ or CD8+ T cells, or bulk PBMC T cells (not recorded which). These receptors originate from a woman aged 18-70 years in good health.

The chain carries TRBV3-1 and TRBJ1-6. The germline CDR1 and CDR2 sequences are LGHDT and YNNKEL (reference sequence). This CDR3 spans 16 amino acids. The CDR3 loop is CASSFSGRGDNSPLHF.

The chain has TRBV7-2 and TRBJ2-1; there is no DNA to check the TCRdb D call of TRBD2. Germline V lookup: CDR1 SGHTA, CDR2 FQGNSA. This CDR3 has 17 residues. The CDR3 spells CASSLALLTSGDAEQFF.

The V and J genes are TRBV6-1 and TRBJ1-5; TCRdb reports TRBD1, a call that lacks DNA to check it against. Germline CDR1 is MNHNS and CDR2 is SASEGT. The CDR3 totals 15 residues. The CDR3 sequence: CASRNAGRGNQPQHF.

The rearrangement joins TRBV4-1 to TRBJ2-3. Germline values: CDR1 MGHRA, CDR2 YSYEKL. This CDR3 is built from 16 residues. This CDR3 is CASSQPAAASTDTQYF.

The chain has TRBV4-1 and TRBJ2-7; lacking DNA, the TRBD1 call made by TCRdb goes unchecked. This CDR3 has 14 residues. CDR1 and CDR2 (germline): MGHRA, YSYEKL. The CDR3 protein is CASSQLWGALEQYF.

The V call is TRBV20-1, the J call TRBJ2-3; the TCRdb call, TRBD2, lacks DNA for checking. Germline CDR1 is DFQATT and CDR2 is SNEGSKA (reference sequence). The CDR3 is 15 amino acids. The CDR3 is CSARASGHSTDTQYF.

The chain has TRBV10-3 and TRBJ1-2; as DNA is missing, the TRBD1 call by TCRdb cannot be tested. This CDR3 spans 16 amino acids. Looked up from germline, CDR1 is ENHRY and CDR2 is SYGVKD. The CDR3 spells CAIATKKSNGQNGYTF.

The chain joins TRBV3-1 to TRBJ1-2; the TRBD1 assignment by TCRdb is unverifiable without DNA. The CDR3 length is 13 residues. Germline values: CDR1 LGHDT, CDR2 YNNKEL (reference sequence). CDR3 protein: CASRSTGGYGYTF.

The rearrangement uses TRBV20-1 and TRBJ2-3; TCRdb selects TRBD1, and the lack of DNA leaves this call unchecked. The CDR3 spans 15 residues. Germline V lookup: CDR1 DFQATT, CDR2 SNEGSKA (reference sequence). The CDR3 sequence is CSATGVAPSTDTQYF.

This chain links TRBV7-8 with TRBJ2-7. The CDR3 consists of 16 residues. The germline gives CDR1 SGHVS, CDR2 FQNEAQ. CDR3 protein: CASSLEALAATYEQYF. The variable domain in full, with the rest retrieved from reference TRBV7-8 and TRBJ2-7, is GAGVSQSPRYKVAKRGQDVALRCDPISGHVSLFWYQQALGQGPEFLTYFQNEAQLDKSGLPSDRFFAERPEGSVSTLKIQRTQQEDSAVYLCASSLEALAATYEQYFGPGTRLTVT.

The chain joins TRBV7-2 to TRBJ2-7; TCRdb returns TRBD1, unconfirmable since there is no DNA. The CDR3 contains 15 residues. Germline V gene data show CDR1 as SGHTA and CDR2 as FQGNSA. This CDR3 reads CASRTVGTGGYEQYF.

This chain uses TRBV4-1 with TRBJ2-5; as DNA is missing, the TRBD1 call by TCRdb cannot be tested. From germline, CDR1 is MGHRA and CDR2 YSYEKL. The CDR3 consists of 16 residues. The CDR3 is CASSPSGQGGQETQYF.

J is TRBJ1-6 and V is TRBV9. Per germline, CDR1 SGDLS and CDR2 YYNGEE. The CDR3 totals 12 residues. This CDR3 is CASSPDYSPLHF.

This chain joins TRBV11-2 and TRBJ1-5; TCRdb picks TRBD1, but there is no DNA to check that call. The CDR3 consists of 15 residues. Germline values: CDR1 SGHAT, CDR2 FQNNGV. CDR3: CASSVSRVPNQPQHF.